This TCR beta chain was retrieved from a study of blood T cell repertoires in COVID-19. Study-wide background: The origin of the acute and convalescent COVID-19 samples was the United States, Italy and Spain. In each case, the material was cDNA or gDNA derived from T cells, B-cell-depleted T cells, or PBMCs.

In the authors' workflow: By means of reference gene primer amplification, nucleated cell counts were estimated. The protocol was immunoSEQ multiplex PCR, while the TCRdb copy is restricted to in-frame clones and leaves out a portion. Clone size and the V and J calls come from that table; the DNA yielded D and trimming. Altogether 60,000 to 80,000 clones are present, around 87% being singletons, with the ten largest covering 1%. This CDR3 contains 17 residues. Germline CDR1 SGHVS, CDR2 FQNEAQ. V gave up 2 bases and J gave up 2 bases, with 17 bases separating them. V is TRBV7-8 and J is TRBJ2-3, with D unclear. The source is a man between 65 and 79 years old with acute or convalescent COVID-19. Input material: peripheral blood. The CDR3, as DNA: TGTGCCAGCAGCTTACAATCTGCGGCAGCAACCACAGATACGCAGTATTTT. Translating gives CASSLQSAAATTDTQYF.